This T cell receptor (beta chain) comes out of a study of blood T cell repertoires in COVID-19. On the study more broadly: Samples representing acute and convalescent COVID-19 were sourced from the United States, Italy and Spain.

Per germline, CDR1 SNHLY and CDR2 FYNNEI. This CDR3 region has 15 residues. The germline V and J ends were trimmed by 7 bases and 2 bases, with 18 bases remaining between them. Generated by immunoSEQ multiplex PCR, the TCRdb table keeps only in-frame clones and is missing some. The sample lists approximately 120,000 clones; 85% to 90% were seen once. Sequencing was done on a sample of peripheral blood. The J gene is TRBJ2-7, the V gene TRBV2, with D perhaps matching TRBD1 (7 bases). The clonotype comes from a human donor in a cohort sampled during active COVID-19. The CDR3 spells CASTAGWTGTYEQYF. For the CDR3, the DNA is TGTGCCAGCACCGCGGGGTGGACAGGTACCTACGAGCAGTACTTC.